One T cell receptor beta chain is described in this entry. Its antigen is still unknown. The template used for profiling TCR beta VDJ and CDR3 was genomic DNA. Each CDR3 protein is one row after TCRdb ran MiXCR on the reads. Of about 98,000 distinct CDR3 sequences listed, about 63% were seen once; the top ten hold approximately 65%. The sample originates from a study of CD8+CD57+ T cells in acquired aplastic anemia. On the study more broadly: On average, sorted CD4+ and CD8+ cells gave roughly 2.9 ug of DNA.

Study results and caveats: Controls did not differ significantly from patients in CD8+ Simpson's diversity. Sharing between patients and controls was observed for some 27 CD8+ CDR3 sequences.

Whoever was chosen for sequencing had shown CD8+CD57+ cell expansion by flow cytometry. Every one of the patients had aplastic anemia (severe, acquired). This receptor was taken from a human donor with aplastic anemia. The sequenced sample consisted of sorted CD4+, CD8+, or CD8+CD57+ T cells (not recorded which) from PBMCs.

Here the CDR3 DNA reads TGCGCCAGCAGTGAGACAGGGGAGGTTTGGGGCACCGCCGGGGAGCTGTTTTTT. Its protein is CASSETGEVWGTAGELFF. V usage is TRBV10-2 and J usage is TRBJ2-2; TRBD1 might be the D (7 bases). Germline V gene data show CDR1 as WSHSY and CDR2 as SAAADI. V was shortened by 2 bases and J by 6 bases, with 22 bases between the two germline ends. The CDR3 is 18 residues long.